This T cell receptor (beta chain) comes out of a study of CD4+ T cells in melanoma (dated by TCRdb to between 2021 and 2024). At the level of the whole study: The study investigated neoantigen-specific CD4+ T cells in human melanoma. The research as a whole found: Neoantigen-specific CD4+ T cells were reported to be correlated with the function of CD8+ T cells, macrophages and B cells. Neoantigen-specific CD4+ T cells in melanoma were reported to show diverse differentiation states.

Preparation of the library involved the immunoSEQ multiplex PCR assay. TCRdb carries this immuneACCESS record with in-frame sequences only. Its versions omit some clonotypes, under half of them owing to an unresolved V gene in the studies checked, with the rest unexplained. The sample table records under 10,000 clones; about 73% of these occur just once. The ten biggest clones cover about a quarter of the sample. Comments on this clone: Which antigen it targets is not known. Base qualities are not provided; no much larger clone lies one nucleotide away.

The donors were melanoma patients. The CDR3 spans 15 residues, from the cysteine through the phenylalanine. Of all the DNA, just the CDR3 is kept, 45 bases in frame from base 1. The germline V gene gives CDR1 as SGHDT and CDR2 as YYEEEE. Relative to germline, V is missing 4 bases and J is missing 7 bases, with 10 bases of the junction outside any gene match. The sample comprised tumor tissue. The receptor's source is a human donor with melanoma. The rearrangement combines TRBV5-6 with TRBJ1-4; TRBD1 agrees with 7 junctional bases. The DNA sequence reads TGTGCCAGCAGCGATACCGGGACAGATGTTGAAAAACTGTTTTTT. This sequence encodes CASSDTGTDVEKLFF.